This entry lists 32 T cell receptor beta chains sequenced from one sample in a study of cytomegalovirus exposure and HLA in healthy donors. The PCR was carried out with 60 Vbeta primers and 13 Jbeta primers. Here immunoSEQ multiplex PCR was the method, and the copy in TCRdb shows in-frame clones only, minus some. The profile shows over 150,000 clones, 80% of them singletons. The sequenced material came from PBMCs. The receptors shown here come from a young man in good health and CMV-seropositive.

For the CDR3, the DNA is TGTGCCAGCAGCGCGCTGGAACAGGGGGCGAGAGATACGCAGTATTTT. Translated, it gives CASSALEQGARDTQYF. The chain employs TRBV7-2 and TRBJ2-3; the match to TRBD1 covers 9 bases. Germline lookup yields CDR1 SGHTA and CDR2 FQGNSA. V trimming: 5 bases; J trimming: 5 bases; junction bases outside the gene matches: 11. The CDR3 contains 16 residues.

CDR3 nucleotides: TGTGCCAGCAGTGAAGAACAGGGAACCTACAATGAGCAGTTCTTC. Encoded protein: CASSEEQGTYNEQFF. The rearrangement joins TRBV6-1 to TRBJ2-1; a possible D gene is TRBD1 (6 bases). The CDR3 covers 15 residues. Germline values: CDR1 MNHNS, CDR2 SASEGT. V was trimmed by 1 base and J by 2 bases, leaving 9 bases between them.

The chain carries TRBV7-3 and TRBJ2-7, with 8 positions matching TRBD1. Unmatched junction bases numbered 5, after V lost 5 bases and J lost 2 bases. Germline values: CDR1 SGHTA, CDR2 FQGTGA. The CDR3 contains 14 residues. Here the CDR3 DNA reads TGTGCCAGCAGCCTTTGGACAGGGCCCTACGAGCAGTACTTC. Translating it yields CASSLWTGPYEQYF.

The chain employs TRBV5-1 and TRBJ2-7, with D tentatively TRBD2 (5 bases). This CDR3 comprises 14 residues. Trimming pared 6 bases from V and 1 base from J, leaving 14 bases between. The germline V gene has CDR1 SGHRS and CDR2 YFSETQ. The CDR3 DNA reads TGCGCCAGCACCCCGGGGTCCGGATCCTACGAGCAGTACTTC. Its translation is CASTPGSGSYEQYF.

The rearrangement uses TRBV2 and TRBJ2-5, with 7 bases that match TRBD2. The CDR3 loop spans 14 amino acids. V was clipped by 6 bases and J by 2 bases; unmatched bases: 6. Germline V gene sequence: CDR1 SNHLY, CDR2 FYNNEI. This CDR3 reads CASSLADSQETQYF. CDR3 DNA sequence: TGTGCCAGCAGCCTAGCGGATTCACAAGAGACCCAGTACTTC.

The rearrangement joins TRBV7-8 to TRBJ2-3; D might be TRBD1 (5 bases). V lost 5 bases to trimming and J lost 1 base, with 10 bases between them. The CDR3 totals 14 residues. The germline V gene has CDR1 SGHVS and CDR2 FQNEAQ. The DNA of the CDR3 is TGTGCCAGCAGCGTCTTAGGGGGCACAGATACGCAGTATTTT. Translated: CASSVLGGTDTQYF. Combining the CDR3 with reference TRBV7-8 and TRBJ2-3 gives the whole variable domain GAGVSQSPRYKVAKRGQDVALRCDPISGHVSLFWYQQALGQGPEFLTYFQNEAQLDKSGLPSDRFFAERPEGSVSTLKIQRTQQEDSAVYLCASSVLGGTDTQYFGPGTRLTVL.

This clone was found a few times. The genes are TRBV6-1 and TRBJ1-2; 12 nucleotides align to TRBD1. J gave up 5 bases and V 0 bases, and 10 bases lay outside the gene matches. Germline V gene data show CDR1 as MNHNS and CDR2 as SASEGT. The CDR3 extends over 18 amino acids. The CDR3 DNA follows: TGTGCCAGCAGTGAAGCGGGTTCTGGGACAGGGGGCCCGTATGGCTACACCTTC. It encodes CASSEAGSGTGGPYGYTF.

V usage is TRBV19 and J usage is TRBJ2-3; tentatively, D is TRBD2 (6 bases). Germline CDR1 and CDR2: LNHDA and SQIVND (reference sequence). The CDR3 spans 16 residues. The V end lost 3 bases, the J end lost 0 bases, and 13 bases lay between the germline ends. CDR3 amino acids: CASSISPGTSTDTQYF. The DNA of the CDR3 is TGTGCCAGTAGTATCTCTCCCGGGACTAGCACAGATACGCAGTATTTT.

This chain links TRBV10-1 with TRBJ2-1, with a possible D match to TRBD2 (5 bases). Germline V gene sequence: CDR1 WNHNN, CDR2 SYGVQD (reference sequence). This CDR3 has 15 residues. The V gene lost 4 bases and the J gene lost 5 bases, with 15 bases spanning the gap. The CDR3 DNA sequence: TGCGCCAGCAGTGCGCAACGCGGGCGGGACAATGAGCAGTTCTTC. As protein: CASSAQRGRDNEQFF.

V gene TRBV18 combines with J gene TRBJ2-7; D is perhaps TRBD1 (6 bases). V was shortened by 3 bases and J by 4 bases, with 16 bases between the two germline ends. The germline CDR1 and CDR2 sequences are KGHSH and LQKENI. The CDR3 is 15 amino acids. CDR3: CASSPRSGQSYEQYF. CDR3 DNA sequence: TGTGCCAGCTCACCCCGATCTGGACAGTCATACGAGCAGTACTTC.

CDR3 protein: CASSITGGTQETQYF. The CDR3 DNA sequence: TGTGCCAGCAGCATAACAGGGGGAACTCAAGAGACCCAGTACTTC. The chain is built from TRBV9 and TRBJ2-5; 8 nucleotides align to TRBD1. Trimming cost V 4 bases and J 2 bases; bases outside gene matches: 7. Germline V gene lookup returns CDR1 SGDLS and CDR2 YYNGEE. The CDR3 is made up of 15 amino acids.

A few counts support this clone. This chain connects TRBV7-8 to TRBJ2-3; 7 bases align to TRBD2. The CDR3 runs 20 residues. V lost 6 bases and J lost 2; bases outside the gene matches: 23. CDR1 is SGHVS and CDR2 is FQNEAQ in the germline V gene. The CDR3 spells CASRPLFPLRSSGYTDTQYF. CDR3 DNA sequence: TGTGCCAGCAGACCCTTGTTCCCTCTCCGCTCTAGCGGATACACAGATACGCAGTATTTT.

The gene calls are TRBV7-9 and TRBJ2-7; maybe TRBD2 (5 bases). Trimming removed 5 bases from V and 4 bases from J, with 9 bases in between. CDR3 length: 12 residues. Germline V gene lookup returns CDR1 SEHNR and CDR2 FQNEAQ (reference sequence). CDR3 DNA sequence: TGTGCCAGCAGCCTTACTAGTTACGAGCAGTACTTC. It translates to CASSLTSYEQYF.

The CDR3 spells CASSSYRGGTEAFF. In DNA form, the CDR3 reads TGTGCCAGCAGCTCTTACAGGGGAGGCACTGAAGCTTTCTTT. The chain uses TRBV11-2 and TRBJ1-1, with 7 bases aligning to TRBD1. Germline trimming cut 4 bases from V and 4 bases from J; bases unmatched to any gene: 6. The CDR3 is 14 amino acids. Germline V CDR1 and CDR2: SGHAT, FQNNGV.

DNA of the CDR3: TGTGCCAGCAGCTTGGGTGGGCTAGCCTCGGGGGATACGCAGTATTTT. Protein sequence: CASSLGGLASGDTQYF. This rearrangement joins TRBV5-8 to TRBJ2-3; D possibly corresponds to TRBD2 (5 bases). Germline values: CDR1 SGHTS, CDR2 YDEGEE. Trimming took 0 bases from V and 6 from J, leaving 17 bases between them. The CDR3 runs to 16 residues.

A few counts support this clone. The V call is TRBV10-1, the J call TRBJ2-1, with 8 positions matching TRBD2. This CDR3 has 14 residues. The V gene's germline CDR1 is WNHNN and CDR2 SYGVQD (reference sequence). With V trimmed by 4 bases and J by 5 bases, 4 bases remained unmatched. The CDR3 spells CASSVQRGNNEQFF. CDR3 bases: TGCGCCAGCAGTGTCCAGCGGGGGAACAATGAGCAGTTCTTC.

The CDR3 DNA reads as TGTGCCAGCAGCTCACCGGTCTCCAATGAAAAACTGTTTTTT. It is translated as CASSSPVSNEKLFF. The gene calls are TRBV7-9 and TRBJ1-4; the D is unclear. Deletions cut 4 bases from V and 5 bases from J, with 11 bases between. The germline CDR1 and CDR2 sequences are SEHNR and FQNEAQ (reference sequence). The CDR3 has 14 amino acids.

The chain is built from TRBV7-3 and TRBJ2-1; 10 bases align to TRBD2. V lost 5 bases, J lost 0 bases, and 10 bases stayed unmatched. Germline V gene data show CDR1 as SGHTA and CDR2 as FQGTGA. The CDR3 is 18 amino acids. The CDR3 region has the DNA TGTGCCAGCAGCCGTAGCGGGGGGAGGGGGAGCTCCTACAATGAGCAGTTCTTC. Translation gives CASSRSGGRGSSYNEQFF.

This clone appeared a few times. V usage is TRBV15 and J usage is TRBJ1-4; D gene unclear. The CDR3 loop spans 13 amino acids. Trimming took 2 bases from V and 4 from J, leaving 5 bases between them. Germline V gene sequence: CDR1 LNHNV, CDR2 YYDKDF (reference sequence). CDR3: CATSRNYNEKLFF. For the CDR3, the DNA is TGTGCCACCAGCAGAAACTATAATGAAAAACTGTTTTTT. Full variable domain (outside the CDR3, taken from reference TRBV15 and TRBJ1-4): DAMVIQNPRYQVTQFGKPVTLSCSQTLNHNVMYWYQQKSSQAPKLLFHYYDKDFNNEADTPDNFQSRRPNTSFCFLDIRSPGLGDTAMYLCATSRNYNEKLFFGSGTQLSVL.

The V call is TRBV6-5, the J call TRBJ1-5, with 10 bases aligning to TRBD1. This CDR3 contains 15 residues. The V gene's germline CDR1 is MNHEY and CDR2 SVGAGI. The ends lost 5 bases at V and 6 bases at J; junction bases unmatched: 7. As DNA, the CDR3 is TGTGCCAGCAGTCCGCCGGGACAGGGGATTCAGCCCCAGCATTTT. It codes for CASSPPGQGIQPQHF.

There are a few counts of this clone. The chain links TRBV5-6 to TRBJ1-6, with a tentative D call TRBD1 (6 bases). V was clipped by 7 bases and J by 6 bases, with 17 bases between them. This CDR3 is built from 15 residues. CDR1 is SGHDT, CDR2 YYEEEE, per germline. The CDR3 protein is CASFRDNGLNSPLHF. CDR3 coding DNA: TGTGCCAGCTTCCGGGACAACGGACTTAATTCACCCCTCCACTTT. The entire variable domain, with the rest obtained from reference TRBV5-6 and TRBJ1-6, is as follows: DAGVTQSPTHLIKTRGQQVTLRCSPKSGHDTVSWYQQALGQGPQFIFQYYEEEERQRGNFPDRFSGHQFPNYSSELNVNALLLGDSALYLCASFRDNGLNSPLHFGNGTRLTVT.

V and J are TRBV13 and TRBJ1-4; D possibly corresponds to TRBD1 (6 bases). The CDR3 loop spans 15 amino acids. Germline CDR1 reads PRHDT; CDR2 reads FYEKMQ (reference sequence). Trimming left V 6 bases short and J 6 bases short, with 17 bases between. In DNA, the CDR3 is TGTGCCAGCAGGACAAGGGGGGGCCACGATGAAAAACTGTTTTTT. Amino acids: CASRTRGGHDEKLFF.

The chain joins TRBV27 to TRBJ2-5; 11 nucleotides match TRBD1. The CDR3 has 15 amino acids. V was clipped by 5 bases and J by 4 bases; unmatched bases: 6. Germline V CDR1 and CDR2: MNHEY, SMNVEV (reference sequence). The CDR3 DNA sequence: TGTGCCAGCAGTCCGCCGGACAGGGGGCGAGAGACCCAGTACTTC. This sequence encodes CASSPPDRGRETQYF.

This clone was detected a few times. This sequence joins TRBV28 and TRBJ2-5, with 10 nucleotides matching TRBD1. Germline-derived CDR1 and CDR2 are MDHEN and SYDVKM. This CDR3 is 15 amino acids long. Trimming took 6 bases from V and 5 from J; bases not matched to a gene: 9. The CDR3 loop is CASSSTGGAFETQYF. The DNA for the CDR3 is TGTGCCAGCAGCTCGACAGGGGGCGCTTTTGAGACCCAGTACTTC.

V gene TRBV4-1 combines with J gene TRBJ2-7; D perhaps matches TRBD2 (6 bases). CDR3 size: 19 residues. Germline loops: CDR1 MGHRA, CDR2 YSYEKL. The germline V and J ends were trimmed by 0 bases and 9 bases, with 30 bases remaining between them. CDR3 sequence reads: CASSQDWATRGTHPPGQYF. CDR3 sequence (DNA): TGCGCCAGCAGCCAAGACTGGGCCACGAGAGGGACTCACCCCCCGGGGCAGTACTTC.

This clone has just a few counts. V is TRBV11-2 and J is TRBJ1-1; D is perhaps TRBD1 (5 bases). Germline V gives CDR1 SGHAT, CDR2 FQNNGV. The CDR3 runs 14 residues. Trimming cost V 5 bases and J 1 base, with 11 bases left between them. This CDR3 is CASSILTANTEAFF. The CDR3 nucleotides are TGTGCCAGCAGCATCCTGACAGCGAACACTGAAGCTTTCTTT.

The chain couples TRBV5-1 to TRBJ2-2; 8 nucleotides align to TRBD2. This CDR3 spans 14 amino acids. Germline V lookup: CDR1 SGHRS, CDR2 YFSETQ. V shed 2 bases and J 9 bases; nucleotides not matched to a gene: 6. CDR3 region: CASSFELAARELFF. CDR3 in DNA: TGCGCCAGCAGCTTTGAACTAGCGGCCAGGGAGCTGTTTTTT.

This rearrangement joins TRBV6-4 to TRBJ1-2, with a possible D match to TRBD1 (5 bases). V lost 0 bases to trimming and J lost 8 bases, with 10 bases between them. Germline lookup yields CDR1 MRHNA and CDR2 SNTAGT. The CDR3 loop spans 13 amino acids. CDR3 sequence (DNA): TGTGCCAGCAGTGACTCGTCAGGGCGAGGCTACACCTTC. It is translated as CASSDSSGRGYTF.

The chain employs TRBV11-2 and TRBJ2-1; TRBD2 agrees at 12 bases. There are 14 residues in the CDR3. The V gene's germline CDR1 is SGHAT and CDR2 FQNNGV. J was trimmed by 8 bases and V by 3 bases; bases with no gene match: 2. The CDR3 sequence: CASSFSSGRDEQFF. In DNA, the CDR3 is TGTGCCAGCAGCTTTTCTAGCGGGAGGGATGAGCAGTTCTTC.

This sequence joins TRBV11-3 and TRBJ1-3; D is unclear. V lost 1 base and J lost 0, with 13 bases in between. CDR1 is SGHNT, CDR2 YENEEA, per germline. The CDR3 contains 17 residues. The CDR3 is CASSLAGWVRSGNTIYF. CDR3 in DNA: TGTGCCAGCAGCTTAGCGGGGTGGGTCCGCTCTGGAAACACCATATATTTT.

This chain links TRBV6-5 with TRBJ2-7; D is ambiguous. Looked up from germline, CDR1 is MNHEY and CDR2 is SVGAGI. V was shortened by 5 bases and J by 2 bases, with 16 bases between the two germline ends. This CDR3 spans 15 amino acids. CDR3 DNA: TGTGCCAGCAGTCGGCTCCTGGGCCCTGCCTACGAGCAGTACTTC. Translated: CASSRLLGPAYEQYF.

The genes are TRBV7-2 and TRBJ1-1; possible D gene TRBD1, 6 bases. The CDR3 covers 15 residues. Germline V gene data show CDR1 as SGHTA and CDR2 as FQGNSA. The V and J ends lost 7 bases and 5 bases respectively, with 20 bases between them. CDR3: CASTPSRGLGTEAFF. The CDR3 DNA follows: TGTGCCAGCACCCCCTCGAGGGGGTTAGGGACTGAAGCTTTCTTT.